This T cell receptor beta chain was sequenced during a study of patients and donors after allogeneic stem cell transplantation. Each CDR3 protein gets one entry after TCRdb re-called the RT-PCR reads with MiXCR. The repertoire holds 200,000 to 250,000 distinct CDR3 sequences, with approximately 14% as singletons. This clonotype appeared a few times. The V gene end was trimmed by 3 bases and the J gene end by 4 bases; junction bases not matched to a gene: 2. From germline, CDR1 is LGHDT and CDR2 YNNKEL (reference sequence). CDR3 length: 14 amino acids. The specimen was blood, either unsorted or a sorted T cell fraction (not recorded which). The chain recombines TRBV3-1 with TRBJ2-3; TRBD2 aligns across 9 bases. This clonotype was obtained from a human donor who was either an allogeneic HSCT recipient or a stem cell or donor lymphocyte infusion donor (not recorded which). It is not recorded whose cells these are; they may come from a transplant donor. In nucleotides, the CDR3 is TGTGCCAGCAGCCACGGACTAGCGTCAGATACGCAGTATTTT. The encoded protein is CASSHGLASDTQYF.